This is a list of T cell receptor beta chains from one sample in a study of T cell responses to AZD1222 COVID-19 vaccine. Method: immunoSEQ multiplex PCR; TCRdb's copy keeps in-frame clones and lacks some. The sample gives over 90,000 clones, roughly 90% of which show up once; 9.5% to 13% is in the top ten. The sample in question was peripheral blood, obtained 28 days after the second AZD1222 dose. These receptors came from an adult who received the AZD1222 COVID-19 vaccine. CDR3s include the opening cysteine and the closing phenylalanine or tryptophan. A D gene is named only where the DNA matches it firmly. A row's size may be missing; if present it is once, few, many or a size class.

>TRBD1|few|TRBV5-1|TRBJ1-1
CASSSAGGYTEAFF
TGCGCCAGCAGCTCGGCAGGGGGCTACACTGAAGCTTTCTTT
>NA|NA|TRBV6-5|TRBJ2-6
CASSYSGGSGANVLTF
TGTGCCAGCAGTTACTCAGGGGGCTCTGGGGCCAACGTCCTGACTTTC
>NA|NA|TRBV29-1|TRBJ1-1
CSVVGTPGANTEAFF
TGCAGCGTTGTAGGGACACCGGGCGCGAACACTGAAGCTTTCTTT
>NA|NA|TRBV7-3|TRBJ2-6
CASSLYSYSGANVLTF
TGTGCCAGCAGCTTATACAGCTACTCTGGGGCCAACGTCCTGACTTTC
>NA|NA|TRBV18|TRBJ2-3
CASSLRRAGPTDTQYF
TGTGCCAGCTCCCTCCGTCGCGCAGGGCCAACAGATACGCAGTATTTT
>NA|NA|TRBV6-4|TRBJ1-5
CASSPNGGDGNQPQHF
TGTGCCAGCAGCCCCAATGGGGGGGATGGCAATCAGCCCCAGCATTTT
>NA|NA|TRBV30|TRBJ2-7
CAYSDTGYSYEQYF
TGTGCCTACTCCGATACAGGGTACTCCTACGAGCAGTACTTC
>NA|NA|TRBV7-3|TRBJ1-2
CASSLGAGHGYTF
TGTGCCAGCAGCTTAGGGGCAGGACATGGCTACACCTTC
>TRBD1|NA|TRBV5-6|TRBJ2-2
CASSLAGGPGELFF
TGTGCCAGCAGCTTGGCAGGGGGTCCCGGGGAGCTGTTTTTT
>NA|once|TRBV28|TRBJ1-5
CASSGRNSNQPQHF
TGTGCCAGCAGTGGCCGAAATAGCAATCAGCCCCAGCATTTT
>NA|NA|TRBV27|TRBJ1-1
CASSLYSELNTEAFF
TGTGCCAGCAGTTTATATTCAGAGCTGAACACTGAAGCTTTCTTT
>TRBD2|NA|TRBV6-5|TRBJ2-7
CASSRAGVPEQYF
TGTGCCAGCAGTCGCGCGGGAGTCCCCGAGCAGTACTTC
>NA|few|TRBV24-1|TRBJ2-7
CATSEENYEQYF
TGTGCCACCAGTGAGGAGAACTACGAGCAGTACTTC
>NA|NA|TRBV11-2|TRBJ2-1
CASSLVGVATYNEQFF
TGTGCCAGCAGCTTAGTGGGGGTCGCCACCTACAATGAGCAGTTCTTC
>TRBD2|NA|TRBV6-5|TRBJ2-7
CASSYGSSGNEQYF
TGTGCCAGCAGTTACGGGTCTAGCGGGAACGAGCAGTACTTC
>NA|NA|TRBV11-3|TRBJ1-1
CASSFSGPGGAFF
TGTGCCAGCAGCTTCTCAGGTCCCGGGGGAGCTTTCTTT
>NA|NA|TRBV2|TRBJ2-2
CASSLVTGELFF
TGTGCCAGCAGTCTCGTCACCGGGGAGCTGTTTTTT
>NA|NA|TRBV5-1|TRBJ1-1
CASSLASGLSNTEAFF
TGCGCCAGCAGCTTAGCGTCAGGACTTTCGAACACTGAAGCTTTCTTT
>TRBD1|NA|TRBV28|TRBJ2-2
CASRRPGTGWAGELFF
TGTGCCAGCAGGAGACCTGGGACAGGGTGGGCCGGGGAGCTGTTTTTT
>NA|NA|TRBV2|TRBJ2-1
CASAQGLVDEQFF
TGTGCCAGCGCTCAAGGGCTAGTTGATGAGCAGTTCTTC
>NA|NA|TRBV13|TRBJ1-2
CASSLRGDPGYTF
TGTGCCAGCAGCTTAAGGGGTGACCCCGGCTACACCTTC
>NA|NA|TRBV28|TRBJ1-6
CASSLSPTGDNSPLHF
TGTGCCAGCAGTTTGTCCCCAACCGGCGATAATTCACCCCTCCACTTT
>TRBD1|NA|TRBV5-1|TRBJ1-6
CASSLGQGANSPLHF
TGCGCCAGCAGCTTGGGACAGGGGGCCAATTCACCCCTCCACTTT
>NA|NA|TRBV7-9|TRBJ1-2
CASSLQVIYGYTF
TGTGCCAGCAGCCTACAGGTGATCTATGGCTACACCTTC
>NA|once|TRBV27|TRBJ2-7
CASSQYVLGSSYEQYF
TGTGCCAGCAGCCAGTACGTACTAGGGTCCTCCTACGAGCAGTACTTC
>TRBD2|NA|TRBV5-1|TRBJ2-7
CASSLWERDYEQYF
TGCGCCAGCAGCTTGTGGGAGCGGGACTACGAGCAGTACTTC
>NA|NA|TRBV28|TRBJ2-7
CASSLGRGYEQYF
TGTGCCAGCAGTCTGGGACGGGGTTACGAGCAGTACTTC
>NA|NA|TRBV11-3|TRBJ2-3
CASSLGLSGSTDTQYF
TGTGCCAGCAGTCTAGGCCTAAGCGGTAGCACAGATACGCAGTATTTT
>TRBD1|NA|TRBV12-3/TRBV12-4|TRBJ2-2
CASLDRKTGELFF
TGTGCCAGTTTGGACAGGAAAACCGGGGAGCTGTTTTTT